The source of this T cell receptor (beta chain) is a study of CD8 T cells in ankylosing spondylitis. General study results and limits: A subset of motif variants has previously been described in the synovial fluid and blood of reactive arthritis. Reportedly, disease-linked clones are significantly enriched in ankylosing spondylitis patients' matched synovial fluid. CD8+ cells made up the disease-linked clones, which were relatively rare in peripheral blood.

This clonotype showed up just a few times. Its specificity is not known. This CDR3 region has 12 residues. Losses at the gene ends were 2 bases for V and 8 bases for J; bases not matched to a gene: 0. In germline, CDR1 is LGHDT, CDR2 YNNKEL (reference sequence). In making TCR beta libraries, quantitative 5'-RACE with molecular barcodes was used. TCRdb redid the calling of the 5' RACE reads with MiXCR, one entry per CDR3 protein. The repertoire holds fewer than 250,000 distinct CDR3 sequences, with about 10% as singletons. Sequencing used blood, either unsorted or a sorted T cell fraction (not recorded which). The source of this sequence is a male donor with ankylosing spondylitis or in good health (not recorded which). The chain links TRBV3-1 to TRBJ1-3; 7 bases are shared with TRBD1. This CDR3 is CASSQRGHTIYF. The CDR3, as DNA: TGTGCCAGCAGCCAAAGGGGGCACACCATATATTTT.